The 15 T cell receptor beta chains in this list originate from one sample, sequenced in a study of blood T cells in healthy people across ages. PCR was performed a second time for about 7 to 12 cycles using a sample-barcoded 5' primer and a J-beta primer mix. TCRdb redid the calling of the 5' RACE reads with MiXCR, one entry per CDR3 protein. This table holds about 720,000 distinct CDR3 sequences, roughly 20% found once. Material: blood. Every receptor here comes from a man between 65 and 79 years old in good health.

V gene TRBV7-2 combines with J gene TRBJ1-1; tentative D call: TRBD1 (5 bases). The length of the CDR3 is 14 residues. The germline CDR1 and CDR2 sequences are SGHTA and FQGNSA. V lost 5 bases and J lost 2, with 12 bases in between. The CDR3 coding sequence is TGTGCCAGCAGCCTAGACAGAATTAACACTGAAGCTTTCTTT. Protein product: CASSLDRINTEAFF.

This clonotype was detected many times. The chain employs TRBV29-1 and TRBJ2-7; no firm D call. Looked up from germline, CDR1 is SQVTM and CDR2 is ANQGSEA. The CDR3 is 12 amino acids. With 7 bases removed from V and 0 bases from J, the gap between germline ends came to 10 bases. The CDR3 nucleotides are TGCAGCGCTCGGACCGCCTCCTACGAGCAGTACTTC. This translates into CSARTASYEQYF.

This chain links TRBV30 with TRBJ2-7, with 9 bases matching TRBD1. CDR3 size: 16 residues. Germline loops: CDR1 GTSNPN, CDR2 SVGIG (reference sequence). V lost 5 bases to trimming and J lost 0 bases; unmatched junction nucleotides: 11. Here the CDR3 DNA reads TGTGCCTGGCAGACCAGTGGGACAGGGATCTCCTACGAGCAGTACTTC. Protein: CAWQTSGTGISYEQYF.

This clonotype was observed a handful of times. This may come from a read error, since a much larger clone is one base off. This chain connects TRBV12-3 or TRBV12-4 to TRBJ2-5, with 7 bases aligning to TRBD2. This CDR3 contains 15 residues. The DNA for the CDR3 is TGTGCCAGCAGGGGGCTAGCGGTATCCCAAGAGGCCCAGTACTTC. Translated: CASRGLAVSQEAQYF.

This clonotype was recorded many times. The chain employs TRBV6-1 and TRBJ2-4; 8 bases agree with TRBD1. CDR1 MNHNS and CDR2 SASEGT come from the germline V gene. V lost 5 bases to trimming and J lost 0 bases; unmatched junction nucleotides: 3. The CDR3 contains 15 residues. CDR3 sequence reads: CASSLDRGAKNIQYF. The CDR3, as DNA: TGTGCCAGCAGTCTTGACAGGGGAGCCAAAAACATTCAGTACTTC.

CDR3 coding DNA: TGCAGTGCTAGAGAATTCCGGGACCAGGTTGCGGAAAAACTGTTTTTT. Translating gives CSAREFRDQVAEKLFF. V usage is TRBV20-1 and J usage is TRBJ1-4; D possibly corresponds to TRBD1 (5 bases). With 0 bases removed from V and 8 bases from J, the gap between germline ends came to 19 bases. This CDR3 contains 16 residues. Germline V lookup: CDR1 DFQATT, CDR2 SNEGSKA (reference sequence).

This clonotype was detected only once. The gene calls are TRBV6-1 and TRBJ2-3; 9 positions agree with TRBD1. V lost 9 bases to trimming and J lost 5 bases; unmatched junction nucleotides: 6. Germline loops: CDR1 MNHNS, CDR2 SASEGT. The CDR3 runs 13 residues. The CDR3 coding sequence is TGTGCCAGTCAAGACAGGGGGGGAGATACGCAGTATTTT. This sequence encodes CASQDRGGDTQYF.

The CDR3 bases are TGTGCCATCAGGGGACAGGGCGATCAGCCCCAGCATTTT. Translation gives CAIRGQGDQPQHF. The rearrangement uses TRBV10-3 and TRBJ1-5, with TRBD1 matching 9 bases. Germline lookup yields CDR1 ENHRY and CDR2 SYGVKD. The CDR3 extends over 13 amino acids. Trimming at V came to 6 bases and at J to 5 bases, leaving 2 bases not matched to a gene.

This clonotype was detected only a few times. The V gene is TRBV7-9, the J gene TRBJ1-1; D not resolved. Trimming pared 8 bases from V and 5 bases from J, leaving 9 bases between. The germline V gene has CDR1 SEHNR and CDR2 FQNEAQ (reference sequence). CDR3 length: 11 residues. DNA for the CDR3: TGTGCCAGCGGGCGGGAGACTGAAGCTTTCTTT. It yields the protein CASGRETEAFF.

V is TRBV29-1 and J is TRBJ1-2, with D maybe TRBD1 (5 bases). The CDR3 runs 14 residues. The V and J ends lost 7 bases and 1 base respectively, with 16 bases between them. Per the germline V gene, CDR1 is SQVTM and CDR2 is ANQGSEA. CDR3 protein: CSAQRPGLNYGYTF. The CDR3 DNA reads as TGCAGCGCTCAACGCCCGGGACTTAACTATGGCTACACCTTC.

The table lists this clonotype with many counts. The rearrangement joins TRBV6-5 to TRBJ2-7, with 7 bases that match TRBD1. The V and J ends lost 6 bases and 2 bases, in that order; junction bases with no gene match: 7. Germline V lookup: CDR1 MNHEY, CDR2 SVGAGI. CDR3 length: 14 amino acids. The CDR3 here is CASSSQGNPYEQYV. For the CDR3, the DNA is TGTGCCAGCAGCTCACAGGGGAACCCCTACGAGCAGTACGTC.

The genes are TRBV7-9 and TRBJ2-7; 9 bases match TRBD2. After removal of 1 base from V and 7 bases from J, the junction contained 5 bases not matched to a gene. The V gene's germline CDR1 is SEHNR and CDR2 FQNEAQ (reference sequence). This CDR3 contains 14 residues. CDR3: CASSLGDLAGEQYF. CDR3 DNA sequence: TGTGCCAGCAGCTTAGGGGACCTAGCGGGGGAGCAGTACTTC.

The V call is TRBV25-1, the J call TRBJ1-4, with TRBD1 matching 9 bases. The V gene's germline CDR1 is MGHDK and CDR2 SYGVNS. This CDR3 is 14 amino acids long. Unmatched junction bases numbered 5, after V lost 4 bases and J lost 8 bases. This CDR3 is CASSGRTGVEKLFF. For the CDR3, the DNA is TGTGCCAGCAGTGGTAGGACAGGGGTCGAAAAACTGTTTTTT.

The genes are TRBV12-3 or TRBV12-4 and TRBJ2-6, with D unresolved. CDR3 size: 14 residues. Trimming took 6 bases from V and 0 from J, leaving 6 bases between them. Written as DNA, the CDR3 is TGTGCCAGCAGGCCCACCTCTGGGGCCAACGTCCTGACTTTC. It specifies CASRPTSGANVLTF.

This clonotype was recorded a few times. The V gene is TRBV7-3, the J gene TRBJ2-3; 12 bases match TRBD2. Germline CDR1 reads SGHTA; CDR2 reads FQGTGA. V was clipped by 5 bases and J by 3 bases; unmatched bases: 12. CDR3 length: 18 amino acids. The CDR3 DNA sequence: TGTGCCAGCAGCCCGGTCACTAGCGGGAGGCCGGGTACAGATACGCAGTATTTT. Amino acid sequence: CASSPVTSGRPGTDTQYF. Combining the CDR3 with reference TRBV7-3 and TRBJ2-3 gives the whole variable domain GAGVSQTPSNKVTEKGKYVELRCDPISGHTALYWYRQSLGQGPEFLIYFQGTGAADDSGLPNDRFFAVRPEGSVSTLKIQRTERGDSAVYLCASSPVTSGRPGTDTQYFGPGTRLTVL.